A single sample gave rise to the 15 T cell receptor beta chains below, sequenced in a study of shared clonotypes between healthy human individuals. The repertoire was sequenced with immunoSEQ multiplex PCR; TCRdb's copy has only in-frame clones and lacks some. The data show hundreds of thousands of clones, with around 72% seen just once and 1.8% held by the top ten. Material: memory CD4+ T cells sorted from blood. The subset: CD45RA-negative fraction. All receptors come from a woman aged 25 to 45 in good health.

V gene TRBV6-1 combines with J gene TRBJ2-7; the D gene is possibly TRBD2 (6 bases). V was clipped by 8 bases and J by 5 bases, with 10 bases between them. CDR1 is MNHNS and CDR2 is SASEGT in the germline V gene. The length of the CDR3 is 11 residues. The CDR3 spells CASGGGDEQYF. CDR3 nucleotides: TGTGCCAGCGGAGGAGGGGACGAGCAGTACTTC.

V usage is TRBV19 and J usage is TRBJ2-1; perhaps TRBD2 as D (5 bases). The germline V gene encodes CDR1 LNHDA and CDR2 SQIVND (reference sequence). CDR3 length: 12 residues. Between the trimmed V and J ends, which lost 7 bases and 9 bases, there was a span of 13 bases. The CDR3 bases are TGTGCCAGTAAGGACTGGACCAGTGAGCAGTTCTTC. Translation gives CASKDWTSEQFF.

In this sample, this clone turned up once. The chain combines TRBV5-1 with TRBJ2-5; D perhaps matches TRBD2 (5 bases). Germline CDR1 is SGHRS and CDR2 is YFSETQ. Trimming left V 5 bases short and J 4 bases short, with 15 bases between. The CDR3 loop spans 14 amino acids. The CDR3 DNA follows: TGCGCCAGCAGTTTATCCGGGGAGTCAGAGACCCAGTACTTC. Its translation is CASSLSGESETQYF.

The rearrangement joins TRBV7-5 to TRBJ1-1. TRBV7-5 is classified as a pseudogene. The CDR3 contains 15 residues. The CDR3 nucleotides read TGTGCCAGCAGCACACAAGGAGGAGGGGTCACTGAAGCTTTCTTT. Translated, it gives CASSTQGGGVTEAFF.

V is TRBV4-1 and J is TRBJ2-5; D unclear. The length of the CDR3 is 12 residues. CDR1 is MGHRA and CDR2 is YSYEKL in the germline V gene. The V end lost 1 base, the J end lost 7 bases, and 7 bases lay between the germline ends. CDR3 bases: TGCGCCAGCAGCCAAGCGGTGGGGACCCAGTACTTC. Its protein is CASSQAVGTQYF.

This clone was detected only a few times. The chain has TRBV28 and TRBJ2-1, with TRBD2 matching 9 bases. The CDR3 has 15 amino acids. V dropped 2 bases and J dropped 3; count of bases not matched to a gene: 2. Germline-derived CDR1 and CDR2 are MDHEN and SYDVKM. The CDR3 DNA reads TGTGCCAGCAGTTTAGCGGGAGGGCGCTACAATGAGCAGTTCTTC. Protein sequence: CASSLAGGRYNEQFF.

The chain carries TRBV6-1 and TRBJ2-1; unclear D gene. The CDR3 runs 12 residues. Germline CDR1 MNHNS, CDR2 SASEGT. V dropped 7 bases and J dropped 2 bases, with 6 bases sitting between them. This CDR3 is CASTRAYNEQFF. The CDR3 region has the DNA TGTGCCAGCACAAGGGCCTACAATGAGCAGTTCTTC.

For this clone: A single base separates this from a much larger clone, so it may be a read error. Other DNA sequences in this specimen translate into the identical CDR3. This CDR3 reads CASSLGTDGNTIYF. The CDR3 nucleotides are TGCGCCAGCAGCTTGGGGACAGACGGAAACACCATATATTTT. The chain recombines TRBV5-1 with TRBJ1-3, with TRBD1 as a possible D gene (6 bases). This CDR3 has 14 amino acids. Trimming took off 0 bases at V and 4 bases at J, with 8 bases between the two ends. Germline V CDR1 and CDR2: SGHRS, YFSETQ.

This clone showed up just a few times. The rearrangement links TRBV9 to TRBJ1-5, with D unclear. Trimming took 0 bases from V and 0 from J, leaving 4 bases between them. Germline V lookup: CDR1 SGDLS, CDR2 YYNGEE. The CDR3 spans 14 residues. The CDR3 loop reads CASSVGFSNQPQHF. CDR3 DNA: TGTGCCAGCAGCGTAGGCTTTAGCAATCAGCCCCAGCATTTT.

The chain recombines TRBV13 with TRBJ2-1, with D maybe TRBD2 (6 bases). The V end was cut by 0 bases, the J end by 9 bases, with 15 bases between. Germline V lookup: CDR1 PRHDT, CDR2 FYEKMQ (reference sequence). This CDR3 region has 15 residues. In DNA form, the CDR3 reads TGTGCCAGCAGCTTAGGCCCGGAGGGGACGTTTGAGCAGTTCTTC. It specifies CASSLGPEGTFEQFF.

The chain joins TRBV11-2 to TRBJ1-4; 10 bases match TRBD1. Trimming removed 5 bases from V and 8 bases from J; junction bases left unmatched: 8. Germline V lookup: CDR1 SGHAT, CDR2 FQNNGV. The CDR3 is made up of 15 amino acids. This chain's CDR3 is CASSDSRTGGEKLFF. The CDR3 nucleotides are TGTGCCAGCAGCGACTCGCGGACAGGGGGGGAAAAACTGTTTTTT.

This clone was counted a single time. This chain uses TRBV5-1 with TRBJ1-2; D not certain. V shed 5 bases and J shed 6 bases, with 14 bases lying between them. Germline V lookup: CDR1 SGHRS, CDR2 YFSETQ. CDR3 length: 13 residues. This CDR3 reads CASRSVVGDGYTF. CDR3 in DNA: TGCGCCAGCAGATCTGTCGTTGGTGATGGCTACACCTTC.

The chain carries TRBV25-1 and TRBJ1-3; no firm D call. CDR1 MGHDK and CDR2 SYGVNS come from the germline V gene. V dropped 3 bases and J dropped 5 bases, with 8 bases sitting between them. The CDR3 is made up of 13 amino acids. The CDR3 protein is CASSEAGRNTIYF. CDR3 DNA: TGTGCCAGCAGTGAGGCCGGAAGAAACACCATATATTTT.

There are a few counts of this clone. The chain joins TRBV9 to TRBJ2-7; TRBD2 is a possible D gene (5 bases). Germline loops: CDR1 SGDLS, CDR2 YYNGEE. There are 13 residues in the CDR3. V lost 3 bases to trimming and J lost 0 bases, with 7 bases between them. The CDR3 spells CASSGRDSYEQYF. DNA for the CDR3: TGTGCCAGCAGCGGCCGGGACTCCTACGAGCAGTACTTC.

J is TRBJ1-4 and V is TRBV18, with D possibly matching TRBD1 (6 bases). V was cut by 4 bases and J by 13 bases, with 28 bases left in between. Germline V gene data show CDR1 as KGHSH and CDR2 as LQKENI. The CDR3 contains 17 residues. The CDR3 protein is CASSLPRGAGAGVALFF. Here the CDR3 DNA reads TGTGCCAGCTCACTCCCCCGGGGGGCCGGTGCCGGTGTTGCACTGTTTTTT.